The 9 T cell receptor beta chains reported below all come from one sample, sequenced in a study of cytomegalovirus exposure and HLA in healthy donors. The PCR ran on 60 Vbeta and 13 Jbeta primers. TCRdb keeps only in-frame clones here, not all; method: immunoSEQ multiplex PCR. The sample carries approximately 61,000 clones, more than 60% recorded once. Sequencing was carried out using PBMCs. Receptor source: a man over 45 in good health and CMV-seropositive.

Only a few counts were recorded for this clone. The chain links TRBV2 to TRBJ2-7; 11 bases line up with TRBD1. CDR1 and CDR2 (germline): SNHLY, FYNNEI. V lost 7 bases, J lost 6 bases, and 11 bases stayed unmatched. The CDR3 runs 15 residues. CDR3 DNA sequence: TGTGCCAGCAACCCGCCCGGACAGGGGGCGGGCGAGCAGTACTTC. This codes for CASNPPGQGAGEQYF.

V usage is TRBV2 and J usage is TRBJ2-2; 7 positions agree with TRBD1. Looked up from germline, CDR1 is SNHLY and CDR2 is FYNNEI. This CDR3 spans 13 amino acids. V lost 5 bases, J lost 8 bases, and 5 bases stayed unmatched. As DNA, the CDR3 is TGTGCCAGCAGTTGGACAGGTCCGGGGGAGCTGTTTTTT. It translates to CASSWTGPGELFF.

This chain joins TRBV27 and TRBJ2-1; 7 bases fit TRBD1. V lost 4 bases and J lost 2; bases outside the gene matches: 5. The CDR3 has 15 amino acids. The germline V gene encodes CDR1 MNHEY and CDR2 SMNVEV (reference sequence). This chain's CDR3 is CASSSLGGTYNEQFF. For the CDR3, the DNA is TGTGCCAGCAGTTCACTAGGGGGCACCTACAATGAGCAGTTCTTC.

The chain combines TRBV11-3 with TRBJ2-7; the D gene is possibly TRBD1 (6 bases). Germline assignment: CDR1 SGHNT and CDR2 YENEEA. CDR3 length: 12 residues. V was shortened by 5 bases and J by 5 bases, with 10 bases between the two germline ends. The CDR3 coding sequence is TGTGCCAGCAGCCAAACAGGGAACGAGCAGTACTTC. Its translation is CASSQTGNEQYF.

The V and J genes are TRBV19 and TRBJ2-7, with 9 bases aligning to TRBD1. Germline V gives CDR1 LNHDA, CDR2 SQIVND (reference sequence). The CDR3 consists of 16 residues. V gave up 5 bases and J gave up 2 bases; unmatched junction bases: 10. CDR3 in amino acids: CASSPPDRGPPYEQYF. Written as DNA, the CDR3 is TGTGCCAGTAGTCCACCGGACAGGGGACCACCCTACGAGCAGTACTTC. Filled out from reference TRBV19 and TRBJ2-7, the complete variable domain reads DGGITQSPKYLFRKEGQNVTLSCEQNLNHDAMYWYRQDPGQGLRLIYYSQIVNDFQKGDIAEGYSVSREKKESFPLTVTSAQKNPTAFYLCASSPPDRGPPYEQYFGPGTRLTVT.

This rearrangement joins TRBV19 to TRBJ2-2; 9 bases map to TRBD1. J was trimmed by 3 bases and V by 11 bases; bases with no gene match: 7. The CDR3 runs to 14 residues. Germline values: CDR1 LNHDA, CDR2 SQIVND (reference sequence). CDR3 region: CAGGQGSHTGELFF. The CDR3 DNA reads TGTGCCGGGGGACAGGGCTCTCACACCGGGGAGCTGTTTTTT.

The chain has TRBV19 and TRBJ1-4, with D unclear. The CDR3 extends over 14 amino acids. V lost 7 bases and J lost 5, with 14 bases in between. The germline CDR1 and CDR2 sequences are LNHDA and SQIVND (reference sequence). The CDR3 coding sequence is TGTGCCAGTAAGGCGGAGGCAAGAAATGAAAAACTGTTTTTT. It yields the protein CASKAEARNEKLFF. The variable domain in full, completed from reference TRBV19 and TRBJ1-4, reads DGGITQSPKYLFRKEGQNVTLSCEQNLNHDAMYWYRQDPGQGLRLIYYSQIVNDFQKGDIAEGYSVSREKKESFPLTVTSAQKNPTAFYLCASKAEARNEKLFFGSGTQLSVL.

The chain employs TRBV9 and TRBJ1-2; D perhaps matches TRBD1 (6 bases). Between the trimmed V and J ends, which lost 2 bases and 2 bases, there was a span of 13 bases. The CDR3 contains 15 residues. CDR1 SGDLS and CDR2 YYNGEE come from the germline V gene. CDR3 DNA: TGTGCCAGCAGCGTCTGGGGGGGCTCGAACTATGGCTACACCTTC. Translating gives CASSVWGGSNYGYTF.

The gene calls are TRBV11-2 and TRBJ2-7, with 9 nucleotides matching TRBD2. The J segment lost 3 bases and the V segment lost 1 base, leaving 16 bases of the junction unmatched. Per germline, CDR1 SGHAT and CDR2 FQNNGV. This CDR3 contains 19 residues. CDR3 region: CASSLVSDDAGGRYYEQYF. CDR3 nucleotide sequence: TGTGCCAGCAGCTTAGTTTCCGATGACGCGGGAGGGCGATACTACGAGCAGTACTTC.